This T cell receptor beta chain comes out of a study of T cell repertoires in cytomegalovirus infection. The sample holds a few counts of this clonotype. Its target is unknown. TCRdb analysed the reads with MiXCR anew, one entry per CDR3 protein. This table holds over 100,000 distinct CDR3 sequences, 10% found once. Germline CDR1 reads MGHRA; CDR2 reads YSYEKL. The CDR3 spans 14 residues. V lost 3 bases to trimming and J lost 4 bases, with 10 bases between them. The chain couples TRBV4-1 to TRBJ1-5, with D possibly matching TRBD1 (5 bases). The TCR originated in a human donor in good health (CMV status not recorded). Some clones in this sample may be carry-over from other donors' samples. Sequencing input: PBMCs, sequenced either directly or after in vitro stimulation (not recorded which). CDR3 nucleotide sequence: TGCGCCAGCAGCCAGATGACAGTTAATCAGCCCCAGCATTTT. This gives the protein CASSQMTVNQPQHF.